The next 19 T cell receptor beta chains were all read from a single sample in a study of T cells in Graves' hyperthyroidism and ophthalmopathy. From RNA transcripts, TCR beta CDR3 regions were amplified. First-round RT-PCR with HTBI primers amplified the TCR CDR3 region. TCRdb reanalysed the multiplex PCR reads using MiXCR and keeps one entry per CDR3 protein. The data contain some 700,000 distinct CDR3 sequences, 15% to 20% of them singletons. Sample: blood. Every receptor here comes from a man aged 50 to 60 with Graves' hyperthyroidism.

This sequence joins TRBV6-2 or TRBV6-3 and TRBJ2-6; D possibly matches TRBD1 or TRBD2 (5 bases each). Germline CDR1 reads MNHEY; CDR2 reads SVGEGT. The length of the CDR3 is 15 residues. V lost 1 base, J lost 4 bases, and 8 bases lay in between. The CDR3 nucleotides are TGTGCCAGCAGTTACTTGGGGGTCGGGGCCAACGTCCTGACTTTC. Translating it yields CASSYLGVGANVLTF.

This clonotype was observed at least ten times. The chain combines TRBV30 with TRBJ1-2, with a weak D call TRBD1 (6 bases). Germline CDR1 is GTSNPN and CDR2 is SVGIG (reference sequence). V lost 8 bases and J lost 2, with 9 bases in between. The CDR3 runs to 11 residues. CDR3 DNA: TGTGCCAAGGGGGGCAACTATGGCTACACCTTC. Translating it yields CAKGGNYGYTF.

This chain connects TRBV5-6 to TRBJ2-7; 7 nucleotides agree with TRBD1. Trimming removed 3 bases from V and 1 base from J; junction bases left unmatched: 4. The CDR3 consists of 14 residues. The germline CDR1 and CDR2 sequences are SGHDT and YYEEEE. For the CDR3, the DNA is TGTGCCAGCAGCTGGGGGACAGCTTCCTACGAGCAGTACTTC. Translated, it gives CASSWGTASYEQYF.

This clonotype was counted a few times. Because the CDR3 is missing its conserved closing phenylalanine or tryptophan, this is likely a read error. This chain links TRBV19 with TRBJ2-5; D not certain. CDR1 is LNHDA and CDR2 is SQIVND in the germline V gene (reference sequence). The CDR3 sequence is 18 residues long. The V and J ends lost 3 bases and 1 base respectively, with 21 bases between them. The CDR3 reads CASSILYIGRIFQETQYL. For the CDR3, the DNA is TGTGCCAGTAGTATTCTCTATATCGGCAGAATTTTCCAAGAGACCCAGTACCTC.

The V call is TRBV6-6, the J call TRBJ2-3, with no clear D. This CDR3 spans 16 amino acids. Trimming removed 2 bases from V and 4 bases from J, with 16 bases in between. CDR1 is MNHNY, CDR2 SVGAGI, per germline (reference sequence). The CDR3, as DNA: TGTGCCAGCAGTTACCGGGTTGGTCCCACCGCAGATACGCAGTATTTT. Protein: CASSYRVGPTADTQYF.

This clonotype was picked up a small number of times. The chain combines TRBV29-1 with TRBJ2-7; D possibly corresponds to TRBD1 (6 bases). CDR3 length: 11 residues. Trimming stripped 7 bases from V and 3 bases from J, with 10 bases between. CDR1 and CDR2 (germline): SQVTM, ANQGSEA. The CDR3 loop reads CSAVDSYEQYF. DNA for the CDR3: TGCAGCGCCGTGGACAGCTACGAGCAGTACTTC.

This chain uses TRBV6-2 or TRBV6-3 with TRBJ2-7; D call uncertain. The CDR3 runs to 13 residues. Trimming cost V 6 bases and J 1 base, with 10 bases left between them. Germline CDR1 MNHEY, CDR2 SVGEGT. The CDR3, as DNA: TGTGCCAGCAGGCGACGGAGATCCTACGAGCAGTACTTC. As protein: CASRRRRSYEQYF.

This clonotype has at least ten counts. DNA for the CDR3: TGTGCCAGCAGTTTGACAGCAGCATCAGGTCAGCCCCAGCATTTT. As protein: CASSLTAASGQPQHF. This rearrangement joins TRBV27 to TRBJ1-5; D is possibly TRBD1 (5 bases). CDR3 length: 15 residues. CDR1 and CDR2 from the germline V gene are MNHEY and SMNVEV (reference sequence). The germline V and J ends were trimmed by 3 bases and 6 bases, with 15 bases remaining between them.

This clonotype was found many times. This chain uses TRBV12-3 or TRBV12-4 with TRBJ2-3; no definite D call. V lost 3 bases to trimming and J lost 1 base, with 5 bases between them. The CDR3 runs 13 residues. The CDR3 protein is CASSFEGTDTQYF. CDR3 DNA sequence: TGTGCCAGCAGTTTTGAAGGCACAGATACGCAGTATTTT.

At least ten counts were recorded for this clonotype. The chain has TRBV28 and TRBJ1-5; D ambiguous. Trimming stripped 2 bases from V and 0 bases from J, with 17 bases between. The length of the CDR3 is 18 residues. The germline V gene encodes CDR1 MDHEN and CDR2 SYDVKM. CDR3 in DNA: TGTGCCAGCAGTTTAGGCAGACTATTAACCTATAGCAATCAGCCCCAGCATTTT. This gives the protein CASSLGRLLTYSNQPQHF.

The rearrangement uses TRBV27 and TRBJ2-7; D is undetermined. This CDR3 spans 13 amino acids. V lost 7 bases and J 0 bases, leaving 10 bases between the germline ends. Germline V lookup: CDR1 MNHEY, CDR2 SMNVEV (reference sequence). The CDR3 loop reads CASISSSSYEQYF. The DNA for the CDR3 is TGTGCCAGCATCTCGTCAAGCTCCTACGAGCAGTACTTC.

Regarding this clonotype: This may stem from a read error, because a much larger clone lies one nucleotide away. The chain employs TRBV27 and TRBJ2-1, with D hard to call. The CDR3 sequence is 14 residues long. Germline V lookup: CDR1 MNHEY, CDR2 SMNVEV (reference sequence). For the CDR3, the DNA is TGTGCCAGCAGTTTATCGGATAGCCCGAATGAGCAGTCCTTC. As protein: CASSLSDSPNEQSF.

This clonotype was detected ten times or more. This chain connects TRBV28 to TRBJ2-3, with 7 bases lining up with TRBD1. Unmatched junction bases numbered 7, after V lost 7 bases and J lost 0 bases. The CDR3 runs to 15 residues. Germline loops: CDR1 MDHEN, CDR2 SYDVKM. CDR3 nucleotide sequence: TGTGCCAGCACTGCGGACAGGAGAAGCACAGATACGCAGTATTTT. Protein sequence: CASTADRRSTDTQYF. The entire variable domain, with the rest obtained from reference TRBV28 and TRBJ2-3, is as follows: DVKVTQSSRYLVKRTGEKVFLECVQDMDHENMFWYRQDPGLGLRLIYFSYDVKMKEKGDIPEGYSVSREKKERFSLILESASTNQTSMYLCASTADRRSTDTQYFGPGTRLTVL.

This clonotype was seen repeatedly, ten times or more. The chain links TRBV2 to TRBJ2-1; D might be TRBD1 (6 bases). Per germline, CDR1 SNHLY and CDR2 FYNNEI. The CDR3 loop spans 12 amino acids. With 7 bases removed from V and 12 bases from J, the gap between germline ends came to 16 bases. CDR3 loop: CASTLTGSGQFF. CDR3 sequence (DNA): TGTGCCAGCACACTTACAGGGTCTGGGCAGTTCTTC.

This clonotype has at least ten counts. The rearrangement joins TRBV20-1 to TRBJ2-1; 10 bases map to TRBD1. Germline CDR1 is DFQATT and CDR2 is SNEGSKA (reference sequence). V lost 5 bases to trimming and J lost 2 bases; unmatched junction nucleotides: 3. The CDR3 contains 14 residues. The CDR3 region is CSAPGTGAYNEQFF. The CDR3 DNA is TGCAGTGCTCCCGGGACAGGGGCCTACAATGAGCAGTTCTTC.

This clonotype has only a few counts. The chain is built from TRBV24-1 and TRBJ2-3; 13 bases match TRBD2. Looked up from germline, CDR1 is KGHDR and CDR2 is SFDVKD. Trimming cost V 0 bases and J 3 bases; bases outside gene matches: 2. The CDR3 is 17 amino acids. CDR3 amino acids: CATSDLRLAGGTDTQYF. The CDR3 DNA follows: TGTGCCACCAGTGATTTGCGACTAGCGGGAGGTACAGATACGCAGTATTTT.

This clonotype was seen a few times. The chain combines TRBV10-3 with TRBJ2-7; D remains ambiguous. The ends were cut back, 6 bases at V and 7 bases at J, with 10 bases in the middle. The CDR3 loop spans 11 amino acids. Germline V gene lookup returns CDR1 ENHRY and CDR2 SYGVKD. The DNA of the CDR3 is TGTGCCATCAGCCAGCTCAAAGAGCAGTACTTC. It is translated as CAISQLKEQYF.

This clonotype was observed at least ten times. J is TRBJ1-6 and V is TRBV28; no reliable D call. The germline V gene has CDR1 MDHEN and CDR2 SYDVKM. V was pared by 7 bases and J by 7 bases, with 23 bases between. This CDR3 is built from 17 residues. The CDR3 protein is CASKMNRSGLENSPLHF. CDR3 nucleotides: TGTGCCAGCAAAATGAATCGTTCCGGACTCGAAAATTCACCCCTCCACTTT.

The chain carries TRBV24-1 and TRBJ1-2; D is unclear. Germline V gene data show CDR1 as KGHDR and CDR2 as SFDVKD. The CDR3 totals 13 residues. V lost 4 bases and J 5 bases, leaving 10 bases between the germline ends. The CDR3 nucleotides are TGTGCCACCAGTGACCCCGACCGGTATGGCTACACCTTC. Its translation is CATSDPDRYGYTF.